A single sample gave rise to the 18 T cell receptor beta chains below, sequenced in a study of blood T cell repertoires in COVID-19. Only in-frame clones appear in the TCRdb table, and some are missing; sequencing was by immunoSEQ multiplex PCR. The data hold roughly 93,000 clones, with approximately 87% observed a single time. Sequenced sample: peripheral blood. These receptors were obtained from a human donor in a cohort sampled during active COVID-19.

The chain uses TRBV29-1 and TRBJ2-1, with D perhaps matching TRBD2 (6 bases). This CDR3 is 16 amino acids long. Germline V lookup: CDR1 SQVTM, CDR2 ANQGSEA. The germline V and J ends were trimmed by 3 bases and 6 bases, with 21 bases remaining between them. The DNA for the CDR3 is TGCAGCGTTGACCCTGGAAAGGGAGGTTTTGTCAATGAGCAGTTCTTC. Its translation is CSVDPGKGGFVNEQFF.

The chain couples TRBV7-9 to TRBJ2-1, with 12 bases lining up with TRBD2. Germline CDR1 and CDR2: SEHNR and FQNEAQ (reference sequence). Germline trimming cut 4 bases from V and 3 bases from J; bases unmatched to any gene: 7. The CDR3 extends over 17 amino acids. This chain's CDR3 is CASSSIGLAGFYNEQFF. As DNA, the CDR3 is TGTGCCAGCAGCTCCATAGGACTAGCGGGATTCTACAATGAGCAGTTCTTC.

This rearrangement joins TRBV28 to TRBJ2-5, with 7 bases that match TRBD1. The CDR3 consists of 14 residues. Germline V lookup: CDR1 MDHEN, CDR2 SYDVKM. The junction had 5 bases not matched to a gene; V was cut back by 4 bases and J by 3 bases. The CDR3 nucleotides are TGTGCCAGCAGTTACGACAGGGTCGAAGAGACCCAGTACTTC. It codes for CASSYDRVEETQYF.

The chain has TRBV5-6 and TRBJ1-5; D gene uncertain. CDR3 length equals 13 residues. The V gene lost 2 bases and the J gene lost 7 bases, with 10 bases spanning the gap. Germline CDR1 SGHDT, CDR2 YYEEEE. CDR3 region: CASSFGSLQPQHF. Written as DNA, the CDR3 is TGTGCCAGCAGCTTCGGTTCGTTGCAGCCCCAGCATTTT.

The gene calls are TRBV11-2 and TRBJ2-1, with D maybe TRBD1 (6 bases). Germline loops: CDR1 SGHAT, CDR2 FQNNGV. This CDR3 region has 15 residues. V was trimmed by 1 base and J by 4 bases, leaving 11 bases between them. The CDR3 DNA sequence: TGTGCCAGCAGCTTAGCCTTAGGGGGATACAATGAGCAGTTCTTC. Translation: CASSLALGGYNEQFF.

This clone was counted between two and nine times. The rearrangement uses TRBV19 and TRBJ2-1, with 10 bases identical to TRBD2. Trimming cost V 7 bases and J 4 bases; bases outside gene matches: 10. CDR1 is LNHDA and CDR2 is SQIVND in the germline V gene (reference sequence). The length of the CDR3 is 16 residues. The CDR3, as DNA: TGTGCCAGTAACCCAAAGGGACTAGCGATGTACAATGAGCAGTTCTTC. This translates into CASNPKGLAMYNEQFF.

This rearrangement joins TRBV19 to TRBJ1-2, with D possibly TRBD1 on 6 matching bases. V shed 5 bases and J shed 3 bases, with 13 bases lying between them. The CDR3 loop spans 14 amino acids. The germline V gene has CDR1 LNHDA and CDR2 SQIVND (reference sequence). The CDR3 nucleotides read TGTGCCAGTAGTCTCCAGGGGCGAGACTATGGCTACACCTTC. It specifies CASSLQGRDYGYTF. The variable domain in full, completed from reference TRBV19 and TRBJ1-2, reads DGGITQSPKYLFRKEGQNVTLSCEQNLNHDAMYWYRQDPGQGLRLIYYSQIVNDFQKGDIAEGYSVSREKKESFPLTVTSAQKNPTAFYLCASSLQGRDYGYTFGSGTRLTVV.

J is TRBJ2-3 and V is TRBV5-6; TRBD2 is a possible D gene (5 bases). Germline values: CDR1 SGHDT, CDR2 YYEEEE. This CDR3 is 14 amino acids long. V was cut by 5 bases and J by 3 bases, with 13 bases left in between. The chain's CDR3 is CASSVGVGTDTQYF. CDR3 sequence (DNA): TGTGCCAGCAGTGTGGGAGTGGGGACAGATACGCAGTATTTT.

The chain is built from TRBV7-9 and TRBJ2-3, with TRBD2 as a possible D gene (6 bases). Germline V lookup: CDR1 SEHNR, CDR2 FQNEAQ (reference sequence). This CDR3 has 15 amino acids. Deletions cut 1 base from V and 1 base from J, with 9 bases between. The CDR3 reads CASSLVASGTDTQYF. The CDR3 DNA sequence: TGTGCCAGCAGCTTAGTGGCTAGCGGCACAGATACGCAGTATTTT.

V gene TRBV21-1 combines with J gene TRBJ2-2; TRBD2 is taken as the D call from the table, unchecked against the DNA. TRBV21-1 is deemed a pseudogene. The CDR3 length is 15 residues. CDR3 coding DNA: TGTGCCAGCACCCCCGTCCCGGGTTGCACCGGGGAGCTGTTTTTT. It is translated as CASTPVPGCTGELFF.

The J gene is TRBJ1-5, the V gene TRBV6-5, with D tentatively TRBD1 (5 bases). V dropped 7 bases and J dropped 6 bases, with 16 bases sitting between them. From germline, CDR1 is MNHEY and CDR2 SVGAGI. The CDR3 sequence is 14 residues long. CDR3 sequence: CASTPGGGGQPQHF. The CDR3 DNA reads TGTGCCAGCACCCCGGGGGGGGGTGGTCAGCCCCAGCATTTT.

The V and J genes are TRBV9 and TRBJ2-6; 8 nucleotides align to TRBD1. The junction had 5 bases not matched to a gene; V was cut back by 0 bases and J by 0 bases. There are 18 residues in the CDR3. In germline, CDR1 is SGDLS, CDR2 YYNGEE. The CDR3 here is CASSVGGQAYSGANVLTF. The CDR3 coding sequence is TGTGCCAGCAGCGTAGGGGGACAGGCCTACTCTGGGGCCAACGTCCTGACTTTC.

This clone was counted once. The genes are TRBV6-1 and TRBJ1-2; no clear D gene. This CDR3 is built from 15 residues. CDR1 and CDR2 from the germline V gene are MNHNS and SASEGT. V lost 2 bases and J lost 0, with 10 bases in between. CDR3 nucleotide sequence: TGTGCCAGCAGTGAAATAACAGTTTCTAACTATGGCTACACCTTC. This codes for CASSEITVSNYGYTF.

A word on this clone: Other DNA sequences from this sample encode an identical CDR3 as well. The V call is TRBV3-1 (or the pseudogene TRBV3-2), the J call TRBJ1-5; perhaps TRBD1 as D (6 bases). The V gene's germline CDR1 is LGHDT and CDR2 YNNKEL (reference sequence). The CDR3 sequence is 18 residues long. Trimming removed 0 bases from V and 3 bases from J, with 18 bases in between. In DNA form, the CDR3 reads TGTGCCAGCAGCCAAGATAGGGGGGGGGCAGGGTACAATCAGCCCCAGCATTTT. It translates to CASSQDRGGAGYNQPQHF.

This clone was seen more than once but under ten times. This chain connects TRBV9 to TRBJ2-1; TRBD1 is a possible D gene (5 bases). Trimming pared 0 bases from V and 0 bases from J, leaving 7 bases between. The CDR3 consists of 15 residues. CDR1 SGDLS and CDR2 YYNGEE come from the germline V gene. The CDR3 is CASSVETGSYNEQFF. The CDR3 DNA sequence: TGTGCCAGCAGCGTAGAAACAGGCTCCTACAATGAGCAGTTCTTC.

The chain carries TRBV29-1 and TRBJ2-3; 8 bases agree with TRBD2. Trimming cost V 3 bases and J 2 bases; bases outside gene matches: 10. Germline V gene sequence: CDR1 SQVTM, CDR2 ANQGSEA. The CDR3 runs to 16 residues. This CDR3 is CSVDGGEAGSTDTQYF. The CDR3 nucleotides are TGCAGCGTTGACGGGGGGGAAGCGGGTTCCACAGATACGCAGTATTTT.

The CDR3, as DNA: TGTGCCAGCAGTTTAGGGACAGGGGCGCCAAGGGGCTACACCTTC. Translating gives CASSLGTGAPRGYTF. The chain carries TRBV28 and TRBJ1-2; 10 nucleotides match TRBD1. V was clipped by 2 bases and J by 8 bases; unmatched bases: 8. The germline V gene encodes CDR1 MDHEN and CDR2 SYDVKM. This CDR3 contains 15 residues.

The CDR3 is CASTKRNTEAFF. CDR3 in DNA: TGTGCCAGCACCAAGAGGAACACTGAAGCTTTCTTT. The chain employs TRBV19 and TRBJ1-1; D remains unclear. CDR3 size: 12 residues. V lost 9 bases to trimming and J lost 1 base, with 9 bases between them. The germline gives CDR1 LNHDA, CDR2 SQIVND (reference sequence).